The 2 T cell receptor beta chains listed next were all sequenced from one sample in a study of blood T cell repertoires in COVID-19 (dated by TCRdb to 2018 to 2021). Library preparation employed the immunoSEQ multiplex PCR assay. What TCRdb holds here is the immuneACCESS table cut down to in-frame rearrangements. Part of the clones is not present; checked against another copy, under half of the missing clones reflect an unresolved V gene, and the others are unexplained. Counted in this sample were 280,000 or so clones; less than 90% of them appeared once. The top ten hold approximately 12% of the sample. The sequenced sample was peripheral blood. Source of these receptors: a human donor in a cohort sampled during active COVID-19.

The V call is TRBV29-1, the J call TRBJ1-1; no clear D gene. The CDR3 contains 13 residues. Trimming removed 3 bases from V and 2 bases from J, with 10 bases in between. The germline V gene has CDR1 SQVTM and CDR2 ANQGSEA. The CDR3 nucleotides read TGCAGCGTTGACTCGTGGGCAAACACTGAAGCTTTCTTT. It specifies CSVDSWANTEAFF.

This rearrangement joins TRBV7-9 to TRBJ1-4; 8 nucleotides line up with TRBD1. J was trimmed by 6 bases and V by 1 base; bases with no gene match: 4. CDR3 length: 15 amino acids. Germline V gene lookup returns CDR1 SEHNR and CDR2 FQNEAQ (reference sequence). The CDR3 here is CASSLGGQGYEKLFF. The CDR3 DNA reads as TGTGCCAGCAGCTTAGGAGGACAGGGTTATGAAAAACTGTTTTTT.